This T cell receptor beta chain was identified in a study of T cells in Graves' hyperthyroidism and ophthalmopathy. V gave up 3 bases and J gave up 7 bases; unmatched junction bases: 5. The CDR3 totals 15 residues. Germline V gives CDR1 MNHEY, CDR2 SMNVEV (reference sequence). This clonotype was counted only a few times. Pregnant or lactating patients were excluded, as were those with uncontrolled infection or other autoimmune disease. Amplified TCR beta CDR3 regions derived from RNA transcripts. Primed by the HTBI set, a first-round RT-PCR was run on the TCR CDR3. TCRdb re-analysed the multiplex PCR reads in MiXCR, keeping a single row per CDR3 protein. Found here are about 530,000 distinct CDR3 sequences, about 15% of them singletons; the top ten hold roughly 18%.

The clonotype comes from a woman between 18 and 29 years old with Graves' ophthalmopathy. The J gene is TRBJ1-6, the V gene TRBV27, with 8 bases identical to TRBD1. Sequences were obtained from blood. This chain's CDR3 is CASSLSQGANSPLHF. DNA for the CDR3: TGTGCCAGCAGTTTGTCCCAGGGGGCGAATTCACCCCTCCACTTT.